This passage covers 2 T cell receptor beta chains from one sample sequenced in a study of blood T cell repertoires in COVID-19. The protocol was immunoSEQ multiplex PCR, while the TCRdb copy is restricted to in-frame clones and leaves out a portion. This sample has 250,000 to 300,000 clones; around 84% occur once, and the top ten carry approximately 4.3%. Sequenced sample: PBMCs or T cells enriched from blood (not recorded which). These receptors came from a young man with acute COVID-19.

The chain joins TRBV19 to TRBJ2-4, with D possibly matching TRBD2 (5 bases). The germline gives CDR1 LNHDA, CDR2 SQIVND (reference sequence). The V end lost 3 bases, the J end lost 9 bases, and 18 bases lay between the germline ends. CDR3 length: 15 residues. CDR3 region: CASSISTRSEGIQYF. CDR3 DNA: TGTGCCAGTAGTATCTCGACTCGCTCTGAGGGCATTCAGTACTTC.

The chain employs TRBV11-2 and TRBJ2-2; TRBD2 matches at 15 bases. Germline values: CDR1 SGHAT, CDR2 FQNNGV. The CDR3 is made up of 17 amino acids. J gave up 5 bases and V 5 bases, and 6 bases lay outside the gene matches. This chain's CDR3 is CASSRTSGGASTGELFF. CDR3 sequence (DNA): TGTGCCAGCAGCCGGACTAGCGGGGGGGCCTCTACCGGGGAGCTGTTTTTT.